The clone carrying this T cell receptor (beta chain) appeared once. No antigen is known for it. Assay: immunoSEQ multiplex PCR; the TCRdb copy retains only in-frame clones and omits some. Of just over 15,000 clones in the sample, about 56% were seen once. The sample belongs to a study of radiation and T cells in renal cell carcinoma. Broader study findings: Dominant CDR3 motifs occupied more repertoire in irradiated than control tumors. Only small tumor regions of 0.8 to 1 g were sampled.

Trimming took 0 bases from V and 1 from J, leaving 10 bases between them. CDR3 length: 16 residues. Per germline, CDR1 MNHNY and CDR2 SVGAGI (reference sequence). Treatment denoted: treatment-naive control, cytoreductive nephrectomy. Controls were unirradiated tumors from treatment-naive cytoreductive nephrectomy patients. V gene TRBV6-6 combines with J gene TRBJ1-3; possibly TRBD1 for D (5 bases). This clonotype was sampled from a man in his forties or fifties with renal cell carcinoma. Source: tumor tissue, taken from a patient whose treatment was nephrectomy without radiotherapy. CDR3 nucleotides: TGTGCCAGCAGTTACTCGATTCGGGGGTCTGGAAACACCATATATTTT. Translating gives CASSYSIRGSGNTIYF.